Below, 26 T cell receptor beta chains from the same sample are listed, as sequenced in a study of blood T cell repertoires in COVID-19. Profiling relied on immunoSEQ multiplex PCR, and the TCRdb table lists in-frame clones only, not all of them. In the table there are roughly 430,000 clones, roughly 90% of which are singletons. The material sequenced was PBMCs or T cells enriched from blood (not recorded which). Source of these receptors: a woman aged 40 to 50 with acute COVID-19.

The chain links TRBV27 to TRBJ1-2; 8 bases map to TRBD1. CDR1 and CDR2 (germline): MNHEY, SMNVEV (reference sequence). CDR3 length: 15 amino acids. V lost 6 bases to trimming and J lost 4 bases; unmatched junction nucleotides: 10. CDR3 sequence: CASRSLSQGAYGYTF. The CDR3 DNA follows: TGTGCCAGCAGGTCCCTTTCCCAGGGGGCCTATGGCTACACCTTC.

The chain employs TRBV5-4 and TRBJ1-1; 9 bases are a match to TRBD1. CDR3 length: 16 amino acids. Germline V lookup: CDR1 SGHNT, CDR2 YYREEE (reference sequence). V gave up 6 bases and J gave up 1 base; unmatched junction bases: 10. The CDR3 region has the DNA TGTGCCAGCACCTGGGGCGGGGGACAGGGGAACACTGAAGCTTTCTTT. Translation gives CASTWGGGQGNTEAFF. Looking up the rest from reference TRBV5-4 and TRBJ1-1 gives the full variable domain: ETGVTQSPTHLIKTRGQQVTLRCSSQSGHNTVSWYQQALGQGPQFIFQYYREEENGRGNFPPRFSGLQFPNYSSELNVNALELDDSALYLCASTWGGGQGNTEAFFGQGTRLTVV.

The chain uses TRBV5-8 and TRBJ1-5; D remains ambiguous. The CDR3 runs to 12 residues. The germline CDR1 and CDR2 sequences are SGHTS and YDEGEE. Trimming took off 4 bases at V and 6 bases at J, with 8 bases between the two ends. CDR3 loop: CASSHSSQPQHF. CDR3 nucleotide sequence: TGTGCCAGCAGCCATTCGAGTCAGCCCCAGCATTTT.

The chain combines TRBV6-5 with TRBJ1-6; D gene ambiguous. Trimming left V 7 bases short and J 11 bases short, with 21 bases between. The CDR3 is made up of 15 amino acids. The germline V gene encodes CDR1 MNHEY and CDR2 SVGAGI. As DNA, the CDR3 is TGTGCCAGCATCCAGAGTGTGGCGGGATGGCCACCCCTCCACTTT. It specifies CASIQSVAGWPPLHF.

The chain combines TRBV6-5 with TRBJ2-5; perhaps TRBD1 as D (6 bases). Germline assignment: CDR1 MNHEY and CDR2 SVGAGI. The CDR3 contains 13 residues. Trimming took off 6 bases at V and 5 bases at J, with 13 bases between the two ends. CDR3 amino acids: CASSPGQHETQYF. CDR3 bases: TGTGCCAGCAGCCCCGGACAGCACGAGACCCAGTACTTC.

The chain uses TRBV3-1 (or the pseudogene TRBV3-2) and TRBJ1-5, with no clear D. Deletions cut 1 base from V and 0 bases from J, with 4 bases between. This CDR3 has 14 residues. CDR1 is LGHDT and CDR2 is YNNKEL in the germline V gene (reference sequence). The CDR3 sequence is CASSQVRSNQPQHF. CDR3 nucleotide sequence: TGTGCCAGCAGCCAAGTTCGTAGCAATCAGCCCCAGCATTTT.

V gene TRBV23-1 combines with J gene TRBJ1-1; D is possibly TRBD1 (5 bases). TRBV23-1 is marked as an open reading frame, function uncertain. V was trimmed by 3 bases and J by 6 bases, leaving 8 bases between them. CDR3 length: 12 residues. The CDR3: CASSQGQAEAFF. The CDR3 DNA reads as TGCGCCAGCAGTCAGGGGCAGGCTGAAGCTTTCTTT.

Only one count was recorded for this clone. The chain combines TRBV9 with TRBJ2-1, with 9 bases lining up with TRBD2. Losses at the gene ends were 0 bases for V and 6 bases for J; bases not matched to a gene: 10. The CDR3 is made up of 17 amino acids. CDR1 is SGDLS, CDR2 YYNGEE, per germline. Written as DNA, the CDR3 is TGTGCCAGCAGCGTAGAGTCTAGCGGGGTATTTTCCAATGAGCAGTTCTTC. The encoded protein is CASSVESSGVFSNEQFF.

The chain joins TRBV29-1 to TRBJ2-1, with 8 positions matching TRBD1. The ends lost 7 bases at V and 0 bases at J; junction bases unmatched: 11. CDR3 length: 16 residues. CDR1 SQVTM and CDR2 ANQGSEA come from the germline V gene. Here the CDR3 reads CSASQGAIVSYNEQFF. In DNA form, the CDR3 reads TGCAGCGCTTCCCAGGGGGCTATTGTCTCCTACAATGAGCAGTTCTTC.

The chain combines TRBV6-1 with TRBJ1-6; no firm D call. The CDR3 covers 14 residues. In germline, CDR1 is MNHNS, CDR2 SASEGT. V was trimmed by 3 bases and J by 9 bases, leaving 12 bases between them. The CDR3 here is CASSETRGGSPLHF. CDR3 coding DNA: TGTGCCAGCAGTGAGACCCGCGGCGGTTCACCCCTCCACTTT.

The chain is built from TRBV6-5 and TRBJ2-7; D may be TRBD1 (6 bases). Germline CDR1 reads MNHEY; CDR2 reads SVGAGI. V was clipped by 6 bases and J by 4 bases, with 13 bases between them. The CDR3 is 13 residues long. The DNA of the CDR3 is TGTGCCAGCAGGAGACAGGCCCGATACGAGCAGTACTTC. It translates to CASRRQARYEQYF.

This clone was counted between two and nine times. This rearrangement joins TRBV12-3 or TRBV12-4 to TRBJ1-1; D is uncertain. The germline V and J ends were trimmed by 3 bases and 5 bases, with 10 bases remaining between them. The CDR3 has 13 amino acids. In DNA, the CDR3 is TGTGCCAGCAGTTTTTTCGTCCGGACTGAAGCTTTCTTT. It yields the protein CASSFFVRTEAFF.

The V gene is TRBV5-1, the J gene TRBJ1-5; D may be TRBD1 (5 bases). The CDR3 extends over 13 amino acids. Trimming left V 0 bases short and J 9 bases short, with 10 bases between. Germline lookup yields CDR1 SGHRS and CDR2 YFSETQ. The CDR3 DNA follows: TGCGCCAGCAGCTTGGGGCAGGGAGGGCCCCAGCATTTT. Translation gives CASSLGQGGPQHF. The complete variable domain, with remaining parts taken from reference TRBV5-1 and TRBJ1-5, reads KAGVTQTPRYLIKTRGQQVTLSCSPISGHRSVSWYQQTPGQGLQFLFEYFSETQRNKGNFPGRFSGRQFSNSRSEMNVSTLELGDSALYLCASSLGQGGPQHFGDGTRLSIL.

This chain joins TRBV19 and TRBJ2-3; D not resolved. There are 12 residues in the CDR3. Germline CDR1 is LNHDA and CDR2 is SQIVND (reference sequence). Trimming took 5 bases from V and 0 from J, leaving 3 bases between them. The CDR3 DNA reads TGTGCCAGTAGTTTAAGCACAGATACGCAGTATTTT. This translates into CASSLSTDTQYF. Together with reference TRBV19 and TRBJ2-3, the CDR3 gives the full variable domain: DGGITQSPKYLFRKEGQNVTLSCEQNLNHDAMYWYRQDPGQGLRLIYYSQIVNDFQKGDIAEGYSVSREKKESFPLTVTSAQKNPTAFYLCASSLSTDTQYFGPGTRLTVL.

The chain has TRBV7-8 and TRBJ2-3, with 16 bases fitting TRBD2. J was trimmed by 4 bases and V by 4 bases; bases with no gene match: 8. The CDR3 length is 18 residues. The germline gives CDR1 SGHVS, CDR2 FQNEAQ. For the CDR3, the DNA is TGTGCCAGCAGCTCCCCGGGACTAGCGGGGGGGAGGGCAGATACGCAGTATTTT. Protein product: CASSSPGLAGGRADTQYF. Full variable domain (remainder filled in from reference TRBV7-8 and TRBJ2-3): GAGVSQSPRYKVAKRGQDVALRCDPISGHVSLFWYQQALGQGPEFLTYFQNEAQLDKSGLPSDRFFAERPEGSVSTLKIQRTQQEDSAVYLCASSSPGLAGGRADTQYFGPGTRLTVL.

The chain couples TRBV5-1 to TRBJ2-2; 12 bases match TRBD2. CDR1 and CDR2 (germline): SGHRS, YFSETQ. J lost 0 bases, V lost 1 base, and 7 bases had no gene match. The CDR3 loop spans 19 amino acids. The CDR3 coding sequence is TGCGCCAGCAGCTTGAAAGGACTAGCGGGGTACGCGAACACCGGGGAGCTGTTTTTT. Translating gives CASSLKGLAGYANTGELFF.

DNA of the CDR3: TGTGCCTGGAGTCCCGGACAGCCAAAAGCACCCCTCCACTTT. This codes for CAWSPGQPKAPLHF. The chain couples TRBV30 to TRBJ1-6; perhaps TRBD1 as D (6 bases). Germline V gene data show CDR1 as GTSNPN and CDR2 as SVGIG (reference sequence). The V end was cut by 2 bases, the J end by 11 bases, with 16 bases between. This CDR3 has 14 residues.

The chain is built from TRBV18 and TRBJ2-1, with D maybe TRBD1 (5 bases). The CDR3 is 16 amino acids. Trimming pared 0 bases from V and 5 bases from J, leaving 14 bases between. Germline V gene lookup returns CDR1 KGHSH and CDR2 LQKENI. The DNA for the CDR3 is TGTGCCAGCTCACCACCGAACCCCCAGGGCAACAATGAGCAGTTCTTC. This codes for CASSPPNPQGNNEQFF.

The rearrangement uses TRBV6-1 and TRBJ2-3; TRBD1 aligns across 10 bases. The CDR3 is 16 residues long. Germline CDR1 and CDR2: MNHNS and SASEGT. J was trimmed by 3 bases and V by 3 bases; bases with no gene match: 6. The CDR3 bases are TGTGCCAGCAGTGAGAGTCCGGGACAGGGGACAGATACGCAGTATTTT. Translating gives CASSESPGQGTDTQYF.

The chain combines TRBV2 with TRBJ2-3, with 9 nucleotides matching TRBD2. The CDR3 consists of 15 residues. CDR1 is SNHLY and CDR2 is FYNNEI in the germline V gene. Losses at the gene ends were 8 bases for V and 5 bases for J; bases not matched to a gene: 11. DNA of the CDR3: TGTGCCAGCGAGGCGGGGGGGCGTAAGAAAGATACGCAGTATTTT. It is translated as CASEAGGRKKDTQYF.

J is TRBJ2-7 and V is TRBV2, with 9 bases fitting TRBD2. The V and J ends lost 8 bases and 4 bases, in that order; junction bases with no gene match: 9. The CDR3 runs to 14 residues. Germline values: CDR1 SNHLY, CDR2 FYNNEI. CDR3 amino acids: CASRGSGGGYEQYF. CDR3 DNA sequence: TGTGCCAGCCGCGGTAGCGGGGGAGGATACGAGCAGTACTTC.

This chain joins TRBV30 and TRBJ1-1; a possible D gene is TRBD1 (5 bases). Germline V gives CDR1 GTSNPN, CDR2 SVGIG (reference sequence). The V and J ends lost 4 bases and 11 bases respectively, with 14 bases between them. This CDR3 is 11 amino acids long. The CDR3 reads CAWTSGVRAFF. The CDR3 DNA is TGTGCCTGGACCTCGGGGGTCCGGGCTTTCTTT.

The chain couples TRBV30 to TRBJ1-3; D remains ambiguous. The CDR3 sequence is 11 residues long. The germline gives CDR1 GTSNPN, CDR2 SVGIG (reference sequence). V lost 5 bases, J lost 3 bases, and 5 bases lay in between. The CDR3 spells CAWGSGNTIYF. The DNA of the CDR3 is TGTGCCTGGGGCAGTGGAAACACCATATATTTT.

CDR3 coding DNA: TGCAGCGCTTCGACAGGGGACACTGAAGCTTTCTTT. It codes for CSASTGDTEAFF. The chain has TRBV29-1 and TRBJ1-1, with 8 bases identical to TRBD1. Trimming took 7 bases from V and 3 from J; bases not matched to a gene: 4. The germline CDR1 and CDR2 sequences are SQVTM and ANQGSEA. CDR3 length equals 12 residues.

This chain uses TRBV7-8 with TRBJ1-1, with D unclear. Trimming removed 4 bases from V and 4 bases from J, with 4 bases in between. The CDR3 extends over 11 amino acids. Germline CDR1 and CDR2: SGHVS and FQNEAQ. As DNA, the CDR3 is TGTGCCAGCAGCTCGGGCACTGAAGCTTTCTTT. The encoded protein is CASSSGTEAFF.

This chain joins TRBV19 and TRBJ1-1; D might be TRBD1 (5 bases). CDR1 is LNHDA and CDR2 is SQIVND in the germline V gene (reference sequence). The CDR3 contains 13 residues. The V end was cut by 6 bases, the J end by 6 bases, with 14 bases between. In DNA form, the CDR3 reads TGTGCCAGTAGCGCCCGGGGGTCTGCTGAAGCTTTCTTT. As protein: CASSARGSAEAFF.